These 17 T cell receptor beta chains were all obtained from the same sample, sequenced in a study of blood T cell repertoires in COVID-19. Clones were sequenced by immunoSEQ multiplex PCR, and TCRdb holds only the in-frame ones, with some missing. Seen here are roughly 340,000 clones, about 87% observed once, and the top ten hold around 6%. The specimen sequenced was peripheral blood. The receptors originated from a woman aged 45-60 years with COVID-19, enrolled during active disease.

The gene calls are TRBV9 and TRBJ2-1, with 11 positions matching TRBD2. The CDR3 is made up of 16 amino acids. V lost 4 bases and J lost 5; bases outside the gene matches: 8. The V gene's germline CDR1 is SGDLS and CDR2 YYNGEE. This CDR3 reads CASSRTSGHIDNEQFF. The CDR3 nucleotides read TGTGCCAGCAGCCGGACTAGCGGGCACATAGACAATGAGCAGTTCTTC.

The chain has TRBV7-3 and TRBJ2-2, with 8 bases matching TRBD1. Germline CDR1 reads SGHTA; CDR2 reads FQGTGA. The CDR3 is 14 residues long. After removal of 3 bases from V and 6 bases from J, the junction contained 3 bases not matched to a gene. CDR3 DNA: TGTGCCAGCAGCTTGACAGGGGCGGCCGGGGAGCTGTTTTTT. This gives the protein CASSLTGAAGELFF.

The chain combines TRBV5-1 with TRBJ2-1; 8 positions agree with TRBD2. This CDR3 has 15 residues. The junction had 1 base not matched to a gene; V was cut back by 2 bases and J by 0 bases. The germline CDR1 and CDR2 sequences are SGHRS and YFSETQ. The CDR3 is CASSFAGGSYNEQFF. For the CDR3, the DNA is TGCGCCAGCAGCTTCGCGGGGGGCTCCTACAATGAGCAGTTCTTC.

V usage is TRBV25-1 and J usage is TRBJ2-2, with D tentatively TRBD1 (5 bases). V was clipped by 2 bases and J by 5 bases, with 12 bases between them. CDR3 length equals 15 residues. Germline lookup yields CDR1 MGHDK and CDR2 SYGVNS. CDR3 protein: CASSEHGRVTGELFF. The DNA for the CDR3 is TGTGCCAGCAGTGAACATGGCAGGGTGACCGGGGAGCTGTTTTTT.

The rearrangement uses TRBV27 and TRBJ2-7; TRBD1 matches at 8 bases. Germline CDR1 is MNHEY and CDR2 is SMNVEV (reference sequence). This CDR3 has 13 amino acids. Trimming took 7 bases from V and 3 from J; bases not matched to a gene: 5. CDR3 sequence: CASTTGDHYEQYF. Here the CDR3 DNA reads TGTGCCAGCACGACAGGGGACCACTACGAGCAGTACTTC.

The gene calls are TRBV29-1 and TRBJ2-1; 9 bases are a match to TRBD2. Germline V gene sequence: CDR1 SQVTM, CDR2 ANQGSEA. V shed 7 bases and J 0 bases; nucleotides not matched to a gene: 1. CDR3 length: 13 residues. CDR3 protein: CSGGLASYNEQFF. The CDR3 DNA reads TGCAGCGGGGGACTAGCCTCCTACAATGAGCAGTTCTTC.

The chain carries TRBV25-1 and TRBJ2-1; 9 nucleotides align to TRBD2. Germline V gene data show CDR1 as MGHDK and CDR2 as SYGVNS. The CDR3 covers 16 residues. The J segment lost 5 bases and the V segment lost 1 base, leaving 6 bases of the junction unmatched. The DNA for the CDR3 is TGTGCCAGCAGTGAATCTGTGACTAGCGGAAACAATGAGCAGTTCTTC. This gives the protein CASSESVTSGNNEQFF.

The chain couples TRBV7-3 to TRBJ2-5, with TRBD1 as a possible D gene (5 bases). The germline V gene encodes CDR1 SGHTA and CDR2 FQGTGA. CDR3 length equals 14 residues. Trimming cost V 2 bases and J 5 bases, with 12 bases left between them. CDR3 coding DNA: TGTGCCAGCAGCTTAGGAACATCAGGGGAGACCCAGTACTTC. Translating it yields CASSLGTSGETQYF. Variable domain in full (rest from reference TRBV7-3 and TRBJ2-5): GAGVSQTPSNKVTEKGKYVELRCDPISGHTALYWYRQSLGQGPEFLIYFQGTGAADDSGLPNDRFFAVRPEGSVSTLKIQRTERGDSAVYLCASSLGTSGETQYFGPGTRLLVL.

This clone was picked up a small number of times. This chain links TRBV5-4 with TRBJ2-5; no firm D call. Looked up from germline, CDR1 is SGHNT and CDR2 is YYREEE (reference sequence). CDR3 length: 16 amino acids. Trimming stripped 1 base from V and 5 bases from J, with 18 bases between. Written as DNA, the CDR3 is TGTGCCAGCAGCTTGCGGCCTACCCTGACATGGGAGACCCAGTACTTC. It encodes CASSLRPTLTWETQYF.

This chain connects TRBV6-5 to TRBJ2-1; the match to TRBD1 covers 10 bases. CDR3 length equals 16 residues. The V segment lost 0 bases and the J segment 7 bases; nucleotides outside the gene matches: 6. CDR1 and CDR2 from the germline V gene are MNHEY and SVGAGI. The CDR3 nucleotides read TGTGCCAGCAGTTACTCTGGGACAGGGGTTACAAATGAGCAGTTCTTC. This sequence encodes CASSYSGTGVTNEQFF.

This chain connects TRBV12-3 or TRBV12-4 to TRBJ2-2, with TRBD1 matching 8 bases. This CDR3 has 13 residues. Trimming removed 11 bases from V and 0 bases from J; junction bases left unmatched: 2. The CDR3 DNA follows: TGTGCCGTGGACAGGGCGAACACCGGGGAGCTGTTTTTT. As protein: CAVDRANTGELFF.

CDR3 in amino acids: CASSPRGRSYNEQFF. Here the CDR3 DNA reads TGTGCCAGCAGCCCCAGGGGGCGATCCTACAATGAGCAGTTCTTC. The chain employs TRBV11-2 and TRBJ2-1; 8 nucleotides align to TRBD1. V was clipped by 5 bases and J by 1 base; unmatched bases: 4. CDR3 length: 15 residues. Per germline, CDR1 SGHAT and CDR2 FQNNGV.

This chain connects TRBV7-7 to TRBJ1-1; D unresolved. With 6 bases removed from V and 2 bases from J, the gap between germline ends came to 10 bases. Germline CDR1 SSHAT, CDR2 FNYEAQ (reference sequence). This CDR3 is built from 13 residues. The CDR3, as DNA: TGTGCCAGCAGTTTATCCGTTAACACTGAAGCTTTCTTT. It yields the protein CASSLSVNTEAFF.

For the CDR3, the DNA is TGTGCCAGCAGCCCCCGGACTAGCGTGAACACCGGGGAGCTGTTTTTT. Amino acid sequence: CASSPRTSVNTGELFF. This chain connects TRBV11-3 to TRBJ2-2, with TRBD2 identical over 9 bases. CDR1 is SGHNT, CDR2 YENEEA, per germline. The CDR3 consists of 16 residues. Trimming removed 5 bases from V and 1 base from J; junction bases left unmatched: 5.

The gene calls are TRBV20-1 and TRBJ2-3, with 8 positions matching TRBD2. The CDR3 loop spans 14 amino acids. J gave up 5 bases and V 3 bases, and 7 bases lay outside the gene matches. Germline assignment: CDR1 DFQATT and CDR2 SNEGSKA (reference sequence). CDR3 loop: CSASLREGQDTQYF. In nucleotides, the CDR3 is TGCAGTGCTAGTCTCCGGGAGGGCCAAGATACGCAGTATTTT.

This chain joins TRBV29-1 and TRBJ1-4; D unclear. Germline V gene data show CDR1 as SQVTM and CDR2 as ANQGSEA. CDR3 length: 15 amino acids. V lost 6 bases and J 0 bases, leaving 14 bases between the germline ends. CDR3 coding DNA: TGCAGCGTAGCTTTTCACAGTGCAACTAATGAAAAACTGTTTTTT. Translation: CSVAFHSATNEKLFF.

V usage is TRBV5-1 and J usage is TRBJ1-3; 7 bases are shared with TRBD1. The CDR3 contains 16 residues. The junction had 7 bases not matched to a gene; V was cut back by 4 bases and J by 0 bases. Germline V lookup: CDR1 SGHRS, CDR2 YFSETQ. The CDR3 bases are TGCGCCAGCAGCACCGGCGCAGGGGGCTCTGGAAACACCATATATTTT. Translating gives CASSTGAGGSGNTIYF.